The sequence of this TCR beta chain was determined in a study of shared clonotypes between healthy human individuals. About this clone: Antigen unknown.

The CDR3 consists of 14 residues. Trimming stripped 2 bases from V and 2 bases from J, with 11 bases between. In germline, CDR1 is SGHDT, CDR2 YYEEEE. Study-wide points: Rarefaction analysis demonstrated incomplete sorted-subset sequencing notwithstanding large depth.

Original handling: Quality scores were absent from the junction-only immunoSEQ sequences, so filtering differed. The data were produced by immunoSEQ multiplex PCR, yet TCRdb's version contains in-frame clones alone and is incomplete. V, J and clone size were drawn from that table, and D and trimming were deduced from the DNA. The table has about 2.1 million clones, 85% to 95% seen once. Naive CD8 populations comprised CD45RO-negative cells positively selected for CCR7, excluding terminally differentiated effector memory CD45RA+ cells. HIV-negative, healthy adults without recent acute infections or vaccinations were the donors.

V is TRBV5-6 and J is TRBJ2-7, with TRBD1 as a possible D gene (6 bases). The receptor was derived from a man between 18 and 29 years old in good health. Some clones in this sample may be carry-over from other donors' samples. Sequenced material: naive CD8+ T cells from PBMCs. DNA for the CDR3: TGTGCCAGCAGCTTCGGGACACAAACCTACGAGCAGTACTTC. It specifies CASSFGTQTYEQYF.